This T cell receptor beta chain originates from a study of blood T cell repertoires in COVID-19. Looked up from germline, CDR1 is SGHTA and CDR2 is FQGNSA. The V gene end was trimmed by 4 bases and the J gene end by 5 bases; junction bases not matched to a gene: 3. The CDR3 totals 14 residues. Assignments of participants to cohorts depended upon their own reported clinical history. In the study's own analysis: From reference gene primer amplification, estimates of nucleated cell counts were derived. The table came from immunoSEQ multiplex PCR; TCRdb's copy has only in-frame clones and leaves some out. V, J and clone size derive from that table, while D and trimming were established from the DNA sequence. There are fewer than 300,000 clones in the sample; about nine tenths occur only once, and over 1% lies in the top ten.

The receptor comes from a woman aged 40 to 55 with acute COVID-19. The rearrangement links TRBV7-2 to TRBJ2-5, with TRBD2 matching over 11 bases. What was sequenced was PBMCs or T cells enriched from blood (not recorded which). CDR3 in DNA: TGTGCCAGCAGCTCGACTAGCGGGATGGAGACCCAGTACTTC. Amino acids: CASSSTSGMETQYF.